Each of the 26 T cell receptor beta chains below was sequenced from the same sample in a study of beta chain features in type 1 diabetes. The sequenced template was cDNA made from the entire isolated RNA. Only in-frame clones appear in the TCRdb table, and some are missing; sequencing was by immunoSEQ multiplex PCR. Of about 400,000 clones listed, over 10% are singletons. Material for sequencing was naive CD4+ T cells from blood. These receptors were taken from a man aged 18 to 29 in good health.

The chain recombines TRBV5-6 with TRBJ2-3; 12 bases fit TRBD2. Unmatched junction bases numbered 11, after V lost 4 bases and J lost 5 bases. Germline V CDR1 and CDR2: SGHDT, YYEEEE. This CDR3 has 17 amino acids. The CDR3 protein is CASSHPLAGGQRDTQYF. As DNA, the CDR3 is TGTGCCAGCAGCCACCCCCTAGCGGGGGGGCAGAGAGATACGCAGTATTTT.

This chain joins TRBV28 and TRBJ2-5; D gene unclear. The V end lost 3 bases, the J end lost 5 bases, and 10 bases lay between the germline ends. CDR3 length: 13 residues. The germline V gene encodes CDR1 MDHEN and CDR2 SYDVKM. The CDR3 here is CASSLARIETQYF. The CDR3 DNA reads TGTGCCAGCAGTTTGGCGCGGATCGAGACCCAGTACTTC.

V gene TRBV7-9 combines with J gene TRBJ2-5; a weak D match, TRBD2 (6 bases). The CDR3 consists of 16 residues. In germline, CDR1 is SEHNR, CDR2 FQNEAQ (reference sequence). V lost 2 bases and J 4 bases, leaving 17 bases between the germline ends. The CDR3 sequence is CASSLRRRTIRETQYF. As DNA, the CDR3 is TGTGCCAGCAGCTTAAGGCGTCGGACTATTCGAGAGACCCAGTACTTC.

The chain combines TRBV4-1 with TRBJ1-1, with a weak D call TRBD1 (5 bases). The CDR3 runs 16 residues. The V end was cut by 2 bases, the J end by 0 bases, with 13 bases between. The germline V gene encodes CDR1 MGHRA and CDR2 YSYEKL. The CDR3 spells CASSQPLRGLNTEAFF. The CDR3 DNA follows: TGCGCCAGCAGCCAACCTTTAAGGGGATTGAACACTGAAGCTTTCTTT.

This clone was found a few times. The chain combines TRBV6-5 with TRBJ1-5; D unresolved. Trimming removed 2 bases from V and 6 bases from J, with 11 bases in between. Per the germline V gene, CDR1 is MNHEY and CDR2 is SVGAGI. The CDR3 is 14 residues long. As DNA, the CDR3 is TGTGCCAGCAGTTACCTGAGGGTAGGTCAGCCCCAGCATTTT. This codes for CASSYLRVGQPQHF.

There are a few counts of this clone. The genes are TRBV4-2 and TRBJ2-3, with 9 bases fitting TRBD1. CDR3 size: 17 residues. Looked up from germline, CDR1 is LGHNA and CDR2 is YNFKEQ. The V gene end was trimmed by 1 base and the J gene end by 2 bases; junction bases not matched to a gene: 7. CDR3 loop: CASSQGGTGTFTDTQYF. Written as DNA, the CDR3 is TGTGCCAGCAGCCAAGGGGGGACAGGGACGTTCACAGATACGCAGTATTTT.

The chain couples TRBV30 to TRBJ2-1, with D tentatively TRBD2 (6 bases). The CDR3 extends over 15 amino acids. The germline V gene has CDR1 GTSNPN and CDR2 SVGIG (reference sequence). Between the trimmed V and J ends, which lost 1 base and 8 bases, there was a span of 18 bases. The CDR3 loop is CAWSAPGRRGHEQFF. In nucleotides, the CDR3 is TGTGCCTGGAGTGCTCCGGGACGGAGGGGCCATGAGCAGTTCTTC.

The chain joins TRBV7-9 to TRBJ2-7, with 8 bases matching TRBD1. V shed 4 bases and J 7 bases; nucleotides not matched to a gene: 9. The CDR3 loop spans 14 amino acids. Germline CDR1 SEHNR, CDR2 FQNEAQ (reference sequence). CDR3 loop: CASSYPQGAREQYF. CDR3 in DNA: TGTGCCAGCAGCTACCCGCAGGGGGCGCGAGAGCAGTACTTC.

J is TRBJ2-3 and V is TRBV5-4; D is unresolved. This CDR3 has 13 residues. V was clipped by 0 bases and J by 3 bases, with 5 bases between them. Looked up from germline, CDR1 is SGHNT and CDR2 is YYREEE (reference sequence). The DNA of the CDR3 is TGTGCCAGCAGCTTGGTACAGACAGATACGCAGTATTTT. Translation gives CASSLVQTDTQYF.

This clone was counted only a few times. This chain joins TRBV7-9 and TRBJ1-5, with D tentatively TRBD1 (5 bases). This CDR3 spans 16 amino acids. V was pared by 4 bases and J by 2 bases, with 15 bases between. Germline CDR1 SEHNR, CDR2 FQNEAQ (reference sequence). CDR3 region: CASSSWEGIGNQPQHF. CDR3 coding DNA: TGTGCCAGCAGCTCCTGGGAGGGGATTGGCAATCAGCCCCAGCATTTT.

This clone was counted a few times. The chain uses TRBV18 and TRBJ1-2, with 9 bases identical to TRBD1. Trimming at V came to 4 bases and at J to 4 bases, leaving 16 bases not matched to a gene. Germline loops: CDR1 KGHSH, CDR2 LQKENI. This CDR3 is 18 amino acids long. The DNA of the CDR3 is TGTGCCAGCTCACAGAACCGGGACAGGGCGTACAGTGGCTATGGCTACACCTTC. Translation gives CASSQNRDRAYSGYGYTF.

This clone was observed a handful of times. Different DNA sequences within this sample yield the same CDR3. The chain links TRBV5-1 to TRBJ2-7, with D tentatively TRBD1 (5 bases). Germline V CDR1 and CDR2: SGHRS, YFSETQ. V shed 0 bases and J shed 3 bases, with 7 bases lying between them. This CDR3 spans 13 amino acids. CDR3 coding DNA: TGCGCCAGCAGCTTGGGACAGAGCTACGAGCAGTACTTC. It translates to CASSLGQSYEQYF.

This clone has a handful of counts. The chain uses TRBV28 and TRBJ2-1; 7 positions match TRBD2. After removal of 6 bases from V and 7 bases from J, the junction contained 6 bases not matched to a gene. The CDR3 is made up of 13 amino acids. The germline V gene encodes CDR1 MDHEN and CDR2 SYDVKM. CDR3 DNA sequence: TGTGCCAGCAGAATTTCCGGGGGGAATGAGCAGTTCTTC. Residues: CASRISGGNEQFF. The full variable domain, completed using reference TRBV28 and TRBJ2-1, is DVKVTQSSRYLVKRTGEKVFLECVQDMDHENMFWYRQDPGLGLRLIYFSYDVKMKEKGDIPEGYSVSREKKERFSLILESASTNQTSMYLCASRISGGNEQFFGPGTRLTVL.

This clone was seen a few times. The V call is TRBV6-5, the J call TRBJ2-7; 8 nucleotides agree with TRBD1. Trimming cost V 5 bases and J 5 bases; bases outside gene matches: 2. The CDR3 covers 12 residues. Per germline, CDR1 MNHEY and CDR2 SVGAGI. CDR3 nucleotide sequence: TGTGCCAGCAGTAGGACAGGGCACGAGCAGTACTTC. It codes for CASSRTGHEQYF.

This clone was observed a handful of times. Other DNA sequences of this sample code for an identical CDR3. The DNA for the CDR3 is TGTGCCAGCAGTCCGACAGGGTATGGCTACACCTTC. Amino acid sequence: CASSPTGYGYTF. V gene TRBV28 combines with J gene TRBJ1-2; 7 positions agree with TRBD1. Germline trimming cut 5 bases from V and 5 bases from J; bases unmatched to any gene: 2. The CDR3 sequence is 12 residues long. The germline CDR1 and CDR2 sequences are MDHEN and SYDVKM.

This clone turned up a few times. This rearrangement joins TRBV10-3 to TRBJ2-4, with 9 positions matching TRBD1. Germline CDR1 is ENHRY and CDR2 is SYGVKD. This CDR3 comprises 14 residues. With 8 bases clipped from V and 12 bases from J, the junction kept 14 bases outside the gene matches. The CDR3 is CAIGTGTPGGTQYF. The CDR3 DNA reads TGTGCCATCGGGACAGGGACCCCAGGGGGTACTCAGTACTTC.

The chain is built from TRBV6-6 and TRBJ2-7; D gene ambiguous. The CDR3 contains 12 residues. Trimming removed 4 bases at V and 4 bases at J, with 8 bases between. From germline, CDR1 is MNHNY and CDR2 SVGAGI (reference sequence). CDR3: CASSFDFYEQYF. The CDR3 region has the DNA TGTGCCAGCAGTTTTGACTTTTACGAGCAGTACTTC.

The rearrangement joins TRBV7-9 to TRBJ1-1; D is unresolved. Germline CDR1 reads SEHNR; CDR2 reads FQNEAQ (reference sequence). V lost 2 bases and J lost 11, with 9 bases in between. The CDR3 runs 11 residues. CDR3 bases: TGTGCCAGCAGCTTATCCGGAGGGGCTTTCTTT. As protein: CASSLSGGAFF.

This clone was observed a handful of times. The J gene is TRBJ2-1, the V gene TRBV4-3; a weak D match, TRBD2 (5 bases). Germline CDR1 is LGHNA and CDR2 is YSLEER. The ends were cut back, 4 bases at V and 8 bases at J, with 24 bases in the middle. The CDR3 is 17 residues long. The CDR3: CASSLASRTRVADEQFF. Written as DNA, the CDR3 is TGCGCCAGCAGCCTCGCAAGCAGAACTAGGGTCGCCGATGAGCAGTTCTTC.

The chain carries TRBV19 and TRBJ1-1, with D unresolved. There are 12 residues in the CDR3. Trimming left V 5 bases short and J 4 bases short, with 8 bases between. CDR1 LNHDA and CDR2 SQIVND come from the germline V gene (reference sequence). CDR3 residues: CASSLEGTEAFF. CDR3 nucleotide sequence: TGTGCCAGTAGTCTTGAGGGCACTGAAGCTTTCTTT. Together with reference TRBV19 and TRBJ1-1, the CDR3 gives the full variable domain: DGGITQSPKYLFRKEGQNVTLSCEQNLNHDAMYWYRQDPGQGLRLIYYSQIVNDFQKGDIAEGYSVSREKKESFPLTVTSAQKNPTAFYLCASSLEGTEAFFGQGTRLTVV.

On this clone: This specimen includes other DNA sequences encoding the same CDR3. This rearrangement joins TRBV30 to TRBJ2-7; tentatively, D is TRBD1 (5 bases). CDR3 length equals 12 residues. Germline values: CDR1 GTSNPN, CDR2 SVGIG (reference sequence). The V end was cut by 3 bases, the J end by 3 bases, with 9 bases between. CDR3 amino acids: CAWSPGYYEQYF. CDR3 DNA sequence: TGTGCCTGGAGCCCAGGGTACTACGAGCAGTACTTC.

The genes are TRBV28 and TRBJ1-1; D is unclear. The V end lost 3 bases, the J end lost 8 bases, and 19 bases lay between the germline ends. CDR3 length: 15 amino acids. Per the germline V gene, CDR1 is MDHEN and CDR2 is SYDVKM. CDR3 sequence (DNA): TGTGCCAGCAGTTTTTTCGTACTGTCCGATTTCGAAGCTTTCTTT. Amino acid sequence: CASSFFVLSDFEAFF.

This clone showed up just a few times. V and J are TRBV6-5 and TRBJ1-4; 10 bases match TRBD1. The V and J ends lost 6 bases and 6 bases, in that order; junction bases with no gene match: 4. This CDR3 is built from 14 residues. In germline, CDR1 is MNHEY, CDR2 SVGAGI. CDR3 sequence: CASSRGTGDEKLFF. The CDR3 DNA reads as TGTGCCAGCAGCCGCGGGACAGGGGATGAAAAACTGTTTTTT.

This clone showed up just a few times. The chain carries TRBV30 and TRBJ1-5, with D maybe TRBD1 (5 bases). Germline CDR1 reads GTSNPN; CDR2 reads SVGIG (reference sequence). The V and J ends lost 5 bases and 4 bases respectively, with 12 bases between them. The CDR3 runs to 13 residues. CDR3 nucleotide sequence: TGTGCCTGGTCGTCAGGGAATAATCAGCCCCAGCATTTT. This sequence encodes CAWSSGNNQPQHF.

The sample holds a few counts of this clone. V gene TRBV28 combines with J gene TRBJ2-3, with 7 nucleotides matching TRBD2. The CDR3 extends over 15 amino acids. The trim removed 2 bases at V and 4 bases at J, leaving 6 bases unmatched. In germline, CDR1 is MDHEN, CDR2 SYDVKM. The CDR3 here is CASSLRAGAADTQYF. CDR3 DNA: TGTGCCAGCAGTTTAAGGGCGGGAGCAGCAGATACGCAGTATTTT.

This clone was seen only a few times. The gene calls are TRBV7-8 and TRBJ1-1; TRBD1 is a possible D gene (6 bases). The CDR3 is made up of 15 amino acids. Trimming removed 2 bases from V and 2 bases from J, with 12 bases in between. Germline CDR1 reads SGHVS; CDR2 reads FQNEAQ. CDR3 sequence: CASSLRGQINTEAFF. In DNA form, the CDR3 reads TGTGCCAGCAGCTTACGTGGACAGATTAACACTGAAGCTTTCTTT.